This T cell receptor beta chain was identified during a study of shared clonotypes between healthy human individuals. TCRdb's copy holds only in-frame clones and misses some; the assay was immunoSEQ multiplex PCR. In the table there are a few million clones, 85% to 95% of which are singletons. The sequencing input was naive CD4+ T cells from PBMCs. Subset given: CD45RA+ positively selected. The TCR originated in a man aged 18 to 29 in good health. Some clones in this sample may be carry-over from other donors' samples.

DNA for the CDR3: TGTGCCAGCAGTTTATCAGGGGGATCCAATGAAAAACTGTTTTTT. Encoded protein: CASSLSGGSNEKLFF. The V and J genes are TRBV28 and TRBJ1-4, with TRBD1 matching 7 bases. The length of the CDR3 is 15 residues. Germline CDR1 reads MDHEN; CDR2 reads SYDVKM. Trimming removed 1 base from V and 5 bases from J; junction bases left unmatched: 4.